This T cell receptor beta chain comes out of a study of cytomegalovirus exposure and HLA in healthy donors. Overall study: HLA-typed donors contributed 65 million to 95 million unique TCRs, which were held in an early data release.

Germline V gives CDR1 SGHRS, CDR2 YFSETQ. The CDR3 consists of 17 residues. Germline trimming cut 0 bases from V and 0 bases from J; bases unmatched to any gene: 4. The PCR employed 60 Vbeta primers together with 13 Jbeta primers. Data came from immunoSEQ multiplex PCR; TCRdb stores just in-frame clones and leaves some out. The data show hundreds of thousands of clones, with 70% to 85% seen just once and around 2.8% held by the top ten. Source material: PBMCs. This TCR was sampled from an older woman in good health and CMV-seropositive. The chain is built from TRBV5-1 and TRBJ2-2; 8 bases fit TRBD2. The CDR3 sequence is CASSLAPGLANTGELFF. The CDR3 DNA follows: TGCGCCAGCAGCTTGGCCCCGGGACTAGCGAACACCGGGGAGCTGTTTTTT.